This is a list of T cell receptor beta chains from one sample in a study of tumour-infiltrating T cells in Burkitt lymphoma. The table came from immunoSEQ multiplex PCR; TCRdb's copy has only in-frame clones and leaves some out. The repertoire holds fewer than 20,000 clones, with around four fifths as singletons. The sample was tumor tissue. These receptors all stem from a human donor with diffuse large B-cell lymphoma. Both conserved end residues are part of each CDR3. A D gene is named only where the DNA matches it firmly. Clone size is stated in some rows and not others, as once, few, many or a class when expanded.

few TRBJ1-6 . TRBV4-2 TGTGCCAGCAGCCAAGGGTCCGGGGATGGTAATTCACCCCTCCACTTT CASSQGSGDGNSPLHF
. TRBJ2-3 . TRBV9 TGTGCCAGCAGCGTAGGGGTGGGGATCACAGATACGCAGTATTTT CASSVGVGITDTQYF
. TRBJ2-2 . TRBV9 TGTGCCAGCAGCGTAGCCGTAGCTTCGAACACCGGGGAGCTGTTTTTT CASSVAVASNTGELFF
. TRBJ1-2 . TRBV7-8 TGTGCCAGCAGCCCCCACGACAGCCCTTCCTATGGCTACATCTTC CASSPHDSPSYGYIF
. TRBJ2-3 . TRBV2 TGTGCCAGCAGTTCCGGGTTGGTAGATACGCAGTATTTT CASSSGLVDTQYF
. TRBJ1-1 TRBD1 TRBV10-3 TGTGCCATCAGGGACAGGGTGAACACTGAAGCTTTCTTT CAIRDRVNTEAFF
once TRBJ2-3 . TRBV15 TGTGCCACCAGCAGAGATCAGCGGGCAGGGACGGTCGAAACAGATATGCAGTATTTT CATSRDQRAGTVETDMQYF
. TRBJ2-3 TRBD2 TRBV19 TGTGCCAGTAGGGATGTAGCGGGAGGACGCACAGATACGCAGTATTTT CASRDVAGGRTDTQYF
. TRBJ2-3 TRBD2 TRBV27 TGTGCCAGCAGCCTACTAGCGGGGGCCACAGATACGCAGTATTTT CASSLLAGATDTQYF
. TRBJ2-7 . TRBV6-1 TGTGCCAGCAGTGAAAGGAACGAGCAGTACTTC CASSERNEQYF
. TRBJ1-1 . TRBV7-9 TGTGCCAGCAGCACCCAGGCCCCGAACACTGAAGCTTTCTTT CASSTQAPNTEAFF
. TRBJ1-2 TRBD1 TRBV7-9 TGTGCCATACAGGGGGAAAGTAATGGCTACACCTTC CAIQGESNGYTF
. TRBJ1-4 . TRBV15 TGTGCCACCAGCAGTGACGGAGGTAATAAAAAACTGTTTTTT CATSSDGGNKKLFF
. TRBJ2-7 . TRBV29-1 TGCAGCGTTCTCACCTCCGAGCAGTACTTC CSVLTSEQYF
. TRBJ2-1 TRBD1 TRBV19 TGTGCCAGTAGTATAGGACAGGGGCTCGACAATGAGCAGTTCTTC CASSIGQGLDNEQFF
. TRBJ1-1 TRBD1 TRBV5-1 TGCGCCAGCAGCTTGGGGACAGGGTATTATGATGAAGCTTTCTTT CASSLGTGYYDEAFF
. TRBJ1-2 . TRBV7-2 TGTGCCAGCAGCTCTCCCGGGGTTTTAGATGGCTACACCTTC CASSSPGVLDGYTF
. TRBJ2-7 . TRBV10-3 TGTGCCATCAGTGAGTCGACTAGCTCCTACGAGCAGTACTTC CAISESTSSYEQYF
. TRBJ2-3 . TRBV9 TGTGCCAGCAGCGTAGCCCCCCAGCGGGGCACAGATACGCAGTATTTT CASSVAPQRGTDTQYF
. TRBJ1-1 . TRBV7-2 TGTGCCAGCAGCCAAGGGGGCACTGAAGCTTTCTTT CASSQGGTEAFF
. TRBJ2-3 . TRBV7-2 TGTGCCAGCAGCTTAGCCAGCTTCACAGATACGCAGTATTTT CASSLASFTDTQYF
. TRBJ1-2 . TRBV10-3 TGTGCCATCAGTAGCAGGGGCTATGGCTATACCTTC CAISSRGYGYTF
. TRBJ2-7 TRBD1 TRBV5-1 TGCGCCAGCAGCTTCGGGACAGGGGACGGGTACGAGCAGTACTTC CASSFGTGDGYEQYF
. TRBJ2-7 . TRBV18 TGTGCCAGCTCACCTGGACTCGAGCAGTACTTC CASSPGLEQYF
. TRBJ2-1 . TRBV12-5 TGTGCTAGTGGTTTCGGAGGGAACAATGAGCAGTTCTTC CASGFGGNNEQFF
. TRBJ1-1 . TRBV6-6 TGTGCCAGCAGAGGGGGGAACACTGAAGCTTTCTTT CASRGGNTEAFF
. TRBJ2-7 TRBD1 TRBV6-5 TGTGCCAGCAGCTTAAGGGGGCTTAGTGACGAGCAGTACTTC CASSLRGLSDEQYF
. TRBJ2-1 . TRBV19 TGTGCCAGTAGTATAAATCTATACAATGAGCAGTTCTTC CASSINLYNEQFF
few TRBJ2-7 . TRBV21-1 TGTGCCAGCAGCAAAGCGCGCCTGAATTACGAGCAGTACTTC CASSKARLNYEQYF
. TRBJ2-3 TRBD1 TRBV5-4 TGTGCCAGCAGCAAGCGCTCGACCTCCGGGACAGCTAGCACAGATACGCAGTATTTT CASSKRSTSGTASTDTQYF
. TRBJ2-1 . TRBV19 TGTGCCAGTAGTATTTCCCAGCGCTCCTACAATGAGCAGTTCTTC CASSISQRSYNEQFF
. TRBJ2-1 . TRBV5-1 TGCGCCAGCAGCTACACCCCAGCCGGGTCTTCGAATGAGCAGTTCTTC CASSYTPAGSSNEQFF
. TRBJ1-1 . TRBV7-3 TGTGCCAGCAGCTACTACAGTAACACTGAAGCTTTCTTT CASSYYSNTEAFF
. TRBJ1-1 . TRBV6-1 TGTGCCAGTAAGACGCGACAGTACACTGAAGCTTTCTTT CASKTRQYTEAFF
. TRBJ2-2 . TRBV27 TGTGCCAGCAGCCCCCAACTAGGGCCCGGGGAGCTGTTTTTT CASSPQLGPGELFF
once TRBJ2-3 TRBD1 TRBV11-3 TGTGCCAGCAGCGACAGACAGGGAGCAGATACGCAGTATTTT CASSDRQGADTQYF
. TRBJ1-4 . TRBV25-1 TGTGCCAGCAGTGAATGGAGTGGAGCAGGGGAAAAACTGTTTTTT CASSEWSGAGEKLFF
. TRBJ2-1 TRBD2 TRBV6-6 TGTGCCAGCAGTCTGACTAGCGGGAGAAGGAATGAGCAGTTCTTC CASSLTSGRRNEQFF
. TRBJ2-3 . TRBV6-1 TGTGCCAGCAGTGAGGTAGCGAGAACTAGCACAGATACGCAGTATTTT CASSEVARTSTDTQYF
. TRBJ2-1 TRBD2 TRBV7-2 TGTGCCAGCAACTTAGCGGGAGTACTCTACAATGAGCAGTTCTTC CASNLAGVLYNEQFF
. TRBJ1-5 . TRBV4-1 TGCGCCAGCAGCCAGGGGGACGGCAATCAGCCCCAGCATTTT CASSQGDGNQPQHF
. TRBJ1-2 TRBD1 TRBV6-4 TGTGCCAGCAGCCCAGGGGGGCAGAATGGCTACACCTTC CASSPGGQNGYTF